These 15 T cell receptor beta chains were all obtained from the same sample, sequenced in a study of CD8+CD57+ T cells in acquired aplastic anemia. It was genomic DNA that served as the template for profiling TCR beta VDJ and CDR3. From the reads, TCRdb called clonotypes with MiXCR, one entry per CDR3 protein. The repertoire holds just over 450,000 distinct CDR3 sequences, with around 30% as singletons. Individuals selected for sequencing had exhibited CD8+CD57+ cell expansion on flow cytometry. The sequenced sample consisted of sorted CD4+, CD8+, or CD8+CD57+ T cells (not recorded which) from PBMCs. All receptors derive from a human donor with aplastic anemia.

This clonotype was counted ten times or more. V and J are TRBV19 and TRBJ2-1, with TRBD2 matching 9 bases. V lost 4 bases and J lost 4; bases outside the gene matches: 5. The CDR3 sequence is 15 residues long. CDR1 is LNHDA, CDR2 SQIVND, per germline (reference sequence). Here the CDR3 DNA reads TGTGCCAGTAGTAAGGGCGGGGGGGAGTACAATGAGCAGTTCTTC. Translation: CASSKGGGEYNEQFF.

The V call is TRBV11-1, the J call TRBJ1-2; D remains unclear. Germline assignment: CDR1 SGHAT and CDR2 FQDESV (reference sequence). V was clipped by 2 bases and J by 4 bases, with 17 bases between them. This CDR3 region has 16 residues. CDR3 amino acids: CASSLSFESPLYGYTF. The CDR3 nucleotides read TGTGCCAGCAGCTTATCTTTTGAGAGCCCGCTCTATGGCTACACCTTC.

This clonotype has more than one count but fewer than ten. J is TRBJ1-2 and V is TRBV30; TRBD1 matches at 7 bases. Germline V gene data show CDR1 as GTSNPN and CDR2 as SVGIG (reference sequence). Trimming at V came to 2 bases and at J to 9 bases, leaving 6 bases not matched to a gene. The CDR3 length is 12 residues. In DNA form, the CDR3 reads TGTGCCTGGAGTTCAGGGGGAAGTAGCTACACCTTC. Protein sequence: CAWSSGGSSYTF.

The genes are TRBV5-1 and TRBJ1-3; a weak D match, TRBD1 (5 bases). V was shortened by 1 base and J by 0 bases, with 17 bases between the two germline ends. There are 18 residues in the CDR3. Per the germline V gene, CDR1 is SGHRS and CDR2 is YFSETQ. CDR3 in DNA: TGCGCCAGCAGCTTGTGGCAGGGTGGCCCGTCCTCTGGAAACACCATATATTTT. It yields the protein CASSLWQGGPSSGNTIYF.

This clonotype came up a few times. This chain connects TRBV5-1 to TRBJ2-1; 9 bases are shared with TRBD2. Per germline, CDR1 SGHRS and CDR2 YFSETQ. This CDR3 spans 15 amino acids. Trimming cost V 1 base and J 6 bases; bases outside gene matches: 5. The CDR3 reads CASSLRRGGANEQFF. The CDR3 DNA reads as TGCGCCAGCAGCTTGAGGCGGGGGGGAGCCAATGAGCAGTTCTTC.

The genes are TRBV20-1 and TRBJ2-1, with a weak D call TRBD1 (5 bases). Germline V gene lookup returns CDR1 DFQATT and CDR2 SNEGSKA (reference sequence). This CDR3 is built from 14 residues. V was pared by 6 bases and J by 4 bases, with 16 bases between. The CDR3 coding sequence is TGCAGTGCGTCCCCCTGGGGCGGTTACAATGAGCAGTTCTTC. It translates to CSASPWGGYNEQFF.

This chain uses TRBV10-3 with TRBJ1-2, with TRBD1 matching 8 bases. The germline V gene encodes CDR1 ENHRY and CDR2 SYGVKD. CDR3 length: 16 residues. V lost 3 bases to trimming and J lost 2 bases; unmatched junction nucleotides: 8. The CDR3 reads CAISDRTGSSNYGYTF. As DNA, the CDR3 is TGTGCCATCAGTGACCGGACAGGGTCCTCAAACTATGGCTACACCTTC.

In this sample, this clonotype turned up once. The J gene is TRBJ1-2, the V gene TRBV24-1; D is ambiguous. The CDR3 sequence is 13 residues long. Trimming cost V 3 bases and J 1 base, with 5 bases left between them. Germline V gene sequence: CDR1 KGHDR, CDR2 SFDVKD. CDR3 loop: CATSDPVNYGYTF. The CDR3 DNA sequence: TGTGCCACCAGTGATCCGGTTAACTATGGCTACACCTTC.

This clonotype was counted many times. The V gene is TRBV29-1, the J gene TRBJ1-2; D gene ambiguous. This CDR3 spans 11 amino acids. Trimming took off 5 bases at V and 7 bases at J, with 11 bases between the two ends. CDR1 is SQVTM, CDR2 ANQGSEA, per germline. In nucleotides, the CDR3 is TGCAGCGTTAAAGGGTTCTTTGGCTACACCTTC. It specifies CSVKGFFGYTF.

A few counts support this clonotype. V is TRBV30 and J is TRBJ1-2, with a weak D call TRBD1 (5 bases). The CDR3 runs to 13 residues. The V gene lost 4 bases and the J gene lost 2 bases, with 11 bases spanning the gap. Per germline, CDR1 GTSNPN and CDR2 SVGIG (reference sequence). The CDR3 coding sequence is TGTGCCTGGAATTGGGAGGGGAACTATGGCTACACCTTC. This sequence encodes CAWNWEGNYGYTF.

This clonotype was seen only a few times. The chain uses TRBV10-1 and TRBJ2-3, with 7 bases lining up with TRBD1. The CDR3 has 15 residues. The trim removed 5 bases at V and 2 bases at J, leaving 7 bases unmatched. Germline CDR1 and CDR2: WNHNN and SYGVQD (reference sequence). The CDR3 region has the DNA TGCGCCAGCAGTTTCCGGGACAGATACACAGATACGCAGTATTTT. It yields the protein CASSFRDRYTDTQYF.

The rearrangement joins TRBV2 to TRBJ2-5; 7 nucleotides match TRBD2. CDR3 length: 15 residues. The trim removed 6 bases at V and 3 bases at J, leaving 10 bases unmatched. Germline-derived CDR1 and CDR2 are SNHLY and FYNNEI. CDR3 sequence (DNA): TGTGCCAGCAGCGTGTTAGGCCGGGGGGAAGAGACCCAGTACTTC. As protein: CASSVLGRGEETQYF.

The genes are TRBV15 and TRBJ2-7; 9 bases line up with TRBD1. Per germline, CDR1 LNHNV and CDR2 YYDKDF (reference sequence). This CDR3 region has 16 residues. V shed 3 bases, J shed 3 bases, and the junction held 9 bases outside the gene matches. The CDR3 reads CATSRAAGTGSYEQYF. CDR3 bases: TGTGCCACCAGCAGGGCCGCCGGGACAGGGAGCTACGAGCAGTACTTC.

This clonotype showed up many times. The CDR3 nucleotides are TGCAGTGGCAGTCCCGGGACAGGGGGCAAGTACTATGGCTACACCTTC. As protein: CSGSPGTGGKYYGYTF. The V call is TRBV20-1, the J call TRBJ1-2; TRBD1 aligns across 12 bases. Losses at the gene ends were 7 bases for V and 3 bases for J; bases not matched to a gene: 12. The CDR3 has 16 residues. From germline, CDR1 is DFQATT and CDR2 SNEGSKA (reference sequence).

V usage is TRBV30 and J usage is TRBJ2-7; D may be TRBD1 or TRBD2 (5 bases each). Trimming pared 2 bases from V and 0 bases from J, leaving 14 bases between. Germline V gene sequence: CDR1 GTSNPN, CDR2 SVGIG (reference sequence). The CDR3 contains 15 residues. The chain's CDR3 is CAWSPPGRDSYEQYF. The DNA for the CDR3 is TGTGCCTGGAGTCCCCCGGGGCGAGACTCCTACGAGCAGTACTTC.